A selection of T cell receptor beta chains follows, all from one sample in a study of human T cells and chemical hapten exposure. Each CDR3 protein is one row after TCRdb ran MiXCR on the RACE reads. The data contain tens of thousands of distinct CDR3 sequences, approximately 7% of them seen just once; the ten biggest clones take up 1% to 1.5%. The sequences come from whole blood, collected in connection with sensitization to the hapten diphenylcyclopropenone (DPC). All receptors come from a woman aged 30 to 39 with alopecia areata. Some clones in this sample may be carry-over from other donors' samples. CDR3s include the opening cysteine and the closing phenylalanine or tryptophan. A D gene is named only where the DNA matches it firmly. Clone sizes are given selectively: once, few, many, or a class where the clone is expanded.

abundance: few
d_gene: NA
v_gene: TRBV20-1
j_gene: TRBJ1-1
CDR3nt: TGCAGTGCAGACAGGCAAATGAACACTGAAGCTTTCTTT
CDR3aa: CSADRQMNTEAFF

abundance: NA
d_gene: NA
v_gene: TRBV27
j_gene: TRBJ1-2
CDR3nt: TGTGCCAGCAGTTTAGGGTCGTTAAGGGGCTACACCTTC
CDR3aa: CASSLGSLRGYTF

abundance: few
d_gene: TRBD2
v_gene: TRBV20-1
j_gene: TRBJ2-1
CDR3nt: TGCAGTGCTAGAGATCTAGCGGGGGGATACTACAATGAGCAGTTCTTC
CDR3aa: CSARDLAGGYYNEQFF

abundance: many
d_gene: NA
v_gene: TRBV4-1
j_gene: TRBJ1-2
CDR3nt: TGCGCCAGCAGCCAAGAGGCCTTCGGGGGTGGTCGCTATGGCTACACCTTC
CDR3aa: CASSQEAFGGGRYGYTF

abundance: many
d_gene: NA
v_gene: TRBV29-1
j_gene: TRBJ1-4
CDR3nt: TGCAGCGTGGCAGGGGCAGCTGAAAAACTGTTTTTT
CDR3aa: CSVAGAAEKLFF

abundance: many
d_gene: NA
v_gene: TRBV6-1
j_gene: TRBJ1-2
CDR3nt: TGTGCCAGCAGCATTACAGGGTTGTCGTCCTATGGCTACACCTTC
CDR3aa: CASSITGLSSYGYTF

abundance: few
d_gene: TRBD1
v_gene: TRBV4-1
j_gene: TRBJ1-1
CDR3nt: TGCGCCAGCAGCCCCGGGGAAGGGGGCTGGAACACTGAAGCTTTCTTT
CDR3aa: CASSPGEGGWNTEAFF

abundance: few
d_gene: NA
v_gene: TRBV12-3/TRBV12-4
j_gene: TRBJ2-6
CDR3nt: TGTGCCAGCAGTTCGGGCACTGGGGCCAACGTCCTGACTTTC
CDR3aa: CASSSGTGANVLTF

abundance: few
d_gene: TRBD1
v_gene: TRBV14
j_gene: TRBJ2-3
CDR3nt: TGTGCCAGCAGCCAACCCCGGGACAGCCTTCTGGGCACAGATACGCAGTATTTT
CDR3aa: CASSQPRDSLLGTDTQYF

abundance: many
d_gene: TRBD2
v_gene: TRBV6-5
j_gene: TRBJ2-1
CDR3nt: TGTGCCAGCAGAAGCGGGGCTACCTACAATGAGCAGTTCTTC
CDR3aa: CASRSGATYNEQFF

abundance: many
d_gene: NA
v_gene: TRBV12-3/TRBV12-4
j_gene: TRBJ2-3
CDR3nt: TGTGCCAGCAGTTTGATACCAACCCTCACAGATACGCAGTATTTT
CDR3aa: CASSLIPTLTDTQYF

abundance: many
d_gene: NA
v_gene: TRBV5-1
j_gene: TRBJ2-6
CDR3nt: TGCGCCAGCGGACGGCTCTCTGGGGCCAACGTCCTGACTTTC
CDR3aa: CASGRLSGANVLTF

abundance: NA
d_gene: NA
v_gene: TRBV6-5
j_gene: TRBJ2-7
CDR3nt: TGTGCCAGCAGTTACCGGGACGGAAACTACGAGCAGTACTTC
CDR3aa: CASSYRDGNYEQYF

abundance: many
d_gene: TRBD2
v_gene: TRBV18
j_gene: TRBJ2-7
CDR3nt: TGTGCCAGCTCAAAAGGACTAGCGGGGGGCACCTACGAGCAGTACTTC
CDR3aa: CASSKGLAGGTYEQYF

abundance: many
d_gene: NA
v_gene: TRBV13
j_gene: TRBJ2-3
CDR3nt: TGTGCCAGCAGCTTACGGCGTCGTACAGATACGCAGTATTTT
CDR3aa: CASSLRRRTDTQYF

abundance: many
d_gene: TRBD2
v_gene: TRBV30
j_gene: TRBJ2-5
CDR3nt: TGTGCCTGGGACAGGAGCCCCGGGACTAGCGGTACTAACTGGGGGGCACAAGAGACCCAGTACTTC
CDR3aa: CAWDRSPGTSGTNWGAQETQYF

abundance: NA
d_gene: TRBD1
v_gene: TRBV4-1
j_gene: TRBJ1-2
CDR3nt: TGCGCCAGCAGCCAAGGTAGTCAAGGGGGCTATGGCTACAACTTC
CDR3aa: CASSQGSQGGYGYNF

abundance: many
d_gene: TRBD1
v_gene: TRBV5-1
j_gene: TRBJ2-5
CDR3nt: TGCGCCAGCAGCCTGGGACAGACAAAAGAGACCCAGTACTTC
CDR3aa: CASSLGQTKETQYF

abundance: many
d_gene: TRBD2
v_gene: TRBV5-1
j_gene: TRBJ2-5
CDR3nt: TGCGCCAGCAGCATTAGCGGGGGGCTCCAAGAGACCCAGTACTTC
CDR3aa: CASSISGGLQETQYF

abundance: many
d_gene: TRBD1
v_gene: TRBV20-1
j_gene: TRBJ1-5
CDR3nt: TGCAGTGCTAGAGATCGGAGGGGTGGACAGGGCCCCGGTCAGCCCCAGCATTTT
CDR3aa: CSARDRRGGQGPGQPQHF

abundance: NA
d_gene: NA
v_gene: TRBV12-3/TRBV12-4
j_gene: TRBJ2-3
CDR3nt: TGTGCCAGCAGTTTTCGGGACACCTCAGATACGCAGTATTTT
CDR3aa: CASSFRDTSDTQYF

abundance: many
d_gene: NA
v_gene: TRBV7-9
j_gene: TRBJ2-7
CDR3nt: TGTGCCAGCAGCTCCGACTATCGCGAGCAGTACTTC
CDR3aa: CASSSDYREQYF

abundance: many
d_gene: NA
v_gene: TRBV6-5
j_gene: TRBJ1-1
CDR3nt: TGTGCCAGCGCTCGATCACGGACCATGAACACTGAAGCTTTCTTT
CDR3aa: CASARSRTMNTEAFF

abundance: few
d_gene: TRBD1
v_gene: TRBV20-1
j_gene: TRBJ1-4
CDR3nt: TGCAGTGTCGGTTCAGGGGACAGCACAGAAAAACTGTTTTTT
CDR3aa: CSVGSGDSTEKLFF

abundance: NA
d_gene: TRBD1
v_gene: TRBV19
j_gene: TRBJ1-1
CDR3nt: TGTGCCAGTAGTCTAACCCGCTTCAAAAGACAGGGTGGCACTGAAGCTTTCTTT
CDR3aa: CASSLTRFKRQGGTEAFF

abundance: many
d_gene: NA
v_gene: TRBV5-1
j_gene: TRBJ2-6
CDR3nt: TGCGCCAGCAGCTTGAGGGCGGCCTCTGGGGCCAACGTCCTGACTTTC
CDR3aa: CASSLRAASGANVLTF

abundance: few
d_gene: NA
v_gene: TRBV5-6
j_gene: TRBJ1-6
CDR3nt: TGTGCCAGCAGCTTAAAAAATTCACCCCTCCACTTT
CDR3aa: CASSLKNSPLHF

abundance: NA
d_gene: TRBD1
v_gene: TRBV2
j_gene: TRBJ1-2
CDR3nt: TGTGCCAGCAGACTTAGGGACAGACCGAACTATGGCTACACCTTC
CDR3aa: CASRLRDRPNYGYTF

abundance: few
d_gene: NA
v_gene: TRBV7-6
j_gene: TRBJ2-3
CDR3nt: TGTGCCAGCAGCTTAGCCGGCTATTTGGATACGCAGTATTTT
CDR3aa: CASSLAGYLDTQYF

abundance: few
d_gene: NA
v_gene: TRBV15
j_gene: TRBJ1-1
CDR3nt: TGTGCCACCAGCAGAGAGCAGGGGCGAGTAAACACTGAAGCTTTCTTT
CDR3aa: CATSREQGRVNTEAFF

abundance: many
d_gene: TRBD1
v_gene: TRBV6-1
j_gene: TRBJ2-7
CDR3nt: TGTGCCAGCAGTGAGACGCGATATTCAGGACAGGTGCGAGGCGAGCAGTACTTC
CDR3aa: CASSETRYSGQVRGEQYF

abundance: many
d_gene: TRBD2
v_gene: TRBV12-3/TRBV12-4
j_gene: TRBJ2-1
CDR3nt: TGTGCCAGCAGTTCACAAAGCGGGGGCCTGGGGAATGAGCAGTTCTTC
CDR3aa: CASSSQSGGLGNEQFF

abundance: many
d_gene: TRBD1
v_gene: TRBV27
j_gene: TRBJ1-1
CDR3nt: TGTGCCAGCAGTTTAGGGACAGGGCGGACTGAAGCTTTCTTT
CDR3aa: CASSLGTGRTEAFF

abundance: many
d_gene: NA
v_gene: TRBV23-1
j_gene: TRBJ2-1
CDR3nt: TGCGCCAGCAAACAGTTTCGCGAAAATGAGCAGTTCTTC
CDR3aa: CASKQFRENEQFF

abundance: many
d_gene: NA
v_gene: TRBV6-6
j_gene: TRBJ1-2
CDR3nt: TGTGCCAGCAGTTACTCGGAGGGCTATGGCTACACCTTC
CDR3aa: CASSYSEGYGYTF

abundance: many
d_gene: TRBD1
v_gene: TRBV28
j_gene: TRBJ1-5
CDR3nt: TGTGCCAGCAGTTTACGGGACAGGGGAAGGAAGCCCCAGCATTTT
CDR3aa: CASSLRDRGRKPQHF

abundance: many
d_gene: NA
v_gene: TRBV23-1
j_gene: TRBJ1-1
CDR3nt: TGCGCCAGCAGTCATGGGGCAGCGAACACTGAAGCTTTCTTT
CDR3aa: CASSHGAANTEAFF